One sample yielded the 3 T cell receptor beta chains listed below, sequenced in a study of Graves' ophthalmopathy and Graves' hyperthyroidism. Amplification targeted the TCR beta CDR3 regions, with RNA transcripts as the source material. First-round RT-PCR with HTBI primers preceded a second-round multiplex PCR. A single record per CDR3 protein comes from TCRdb applying MiXCR to the multiplex PCR reads. The profile shows approximately 380,000 distinct CDR3 sequences, roughly 21% of them singletons. Sequenced: peripheral blood. The receptors shown here come from a young woman with stable Graves' hyperthyroidism.

This clonotype appeared a few times. V gene TRBV7-9 combines with J gene TRBJ1-1, with 8 bases matching TRBD1. The CDR3 contains 15 residues. Germline V lookup: CDR1 SEHNR, CDR2 FQNEAQ (reference sequence). The V segment lost 1 base and the J segment 4 bases; nucleotides outside the gene matches: 5. The CDR3 bases are TGTGCCAGCAGCTTAGTTACAGGGGGAAGCACTGAAGCTTTCTTT. Its translation: CASSLVTGGSTEAFF.

This clonotype has at least ten counts. V is TRBV7-8 and J is TRBJ2-5; D is possibly TRBD2 (6 bases). The CDR3 has 14 amino acids. V gave up 5 bases and J gave up 7 bases, with 17 bases separating them. Germline V gene lookup returns CDR1 SGHVS and CDR2 FQNEAQ. The CDR3 reads CASSQGRERGTQYF. In nucleotides, the CDR3 is TGTGCCAGCAGCCAGGGCCGGGAGAGAGGGACCCAGTACTTC. Variable domain in full (rest from reference TRBV7-8 and TRBJ2-5): GAGVSQSPRYKVAKRGQDVALRCDPISGHVSLFWYQQALGQGPEFLTYFQNEAQLDKSGLPSDRFFAERPEGSVSTLKIQRTQQEDSAVYLCASSQGRERGTQYFGPGTRLLVL.

This clonotype was seen only a few times. The J gene is TRBJ2-5, the V gene TRBV4-1, with 7 bases fitting TRBD2. CDR3 length equals 15 residues. CDR1 MGHRA and CDR2 YSYEKL come from the germline V gene. V shed 2 bases, J shed 5 bases, and the junction held 8 bases outside the gene matches. The CDR3 nucleotides read TGCGCCAGCAGCCAACCAACCGGGGGGAGGGAGACCCAGTACTTC. This encodes CASSQPTGGRETQYF.